This passage covers 3 T cell receptor beta chains from one sample sequenced in a study of OX40 agonist ivuxolimab in advanced cancers. TCRdb's table, derived via immunoSEQ multiplex PCR, lists solely in-frame clones and lacks some. The data hold 65,000 to 80,000 clones, with 85% to 95% observed a single time. The material was CD4+ or CD8+ T cells sorted from blood, obtained in a trial of the OX40 agonist ivuxolimab. The origin of the receptors is an adult with an advanced solid tumor such as melanoma, head and neck, liver or kidney cancer.

This clone was observed many times. CDR3 in DNA: TGTGCCTGGGCGGGACAGTATCAAGAGACCCAGTACTTC. Encoded protein: CAWAGQYQETQYF. The chain joins TRBV30 to TRBJ2-5, with D possibly matching TRBD1 (7 bases). The CDR3 runs to 13 residues. The germline V gene encodes CDR1 GTSNPN and CDR2 SVGIG (reference sequence). V was pared by 5 bases and J by 2 bases, with 12 bases between.

This clone was recorded only once. The chain has TRBV5-1 and TRBJ2-7; TRBD2 agrees at 10 bases. Trimming at V came to 4 bases and at J to 4 bases, leaving 11 bases not matched to a gene. Germline-derived CDR1 and CDR2 are SGHRS and YFSETQ. CDR3 size: 16 residues. The CDR3 DNA reads as TGCGCCAGCAGCCGGCCAGCGGGAGGGCCTCAATACGAGCAGTACTTC. It codes for CASSRPAGGPQYEQYF.

The gene calls are TRBV28 and TRBJ2-7, with D uncertain. The ends were cut back, 10 bases at V and 5 bases at J, with 21 bases in the middle. CDR3 size: 14 residues. Germline CDR1 MDHEN, CDR2 SYDVKM. The CDR3 nucleotides are TGTGCCACATTACCGCTAGGAGTGGGCCACGAGCAGTACTTC. This codes for CATLPLGVGHEQYF.